The rows below give T cell receptor beta chains drawn from one sample of a study of blood T cell repertoires in COVID-19. TCRdb's table, derived via immunoSEQ multiplex PCR, lists solely in-frame clones and lacks some. The sample lists 450,000 or so clones; about 87% were seen once. The sequencing sample was made of peripheral blood. The receptors stem from a young man with COVID-19, enrolled during active disease. The CDR3 runs from the conserved cysteine through the conserved F or W. Each record gives: D gene, J gene, V gene, clone size, CDR3 DNA, CDR3 protein. A D gene is named only where the DNA matches it firmly. The size field is filled for only some rows; it gives once, few, many or a size class.

D: .; J: TRBJ1-5; V: TRBV19; size: .; DNA: TGTGCCAGTAGTAGGGCAGGGCACCAGCCCCAGCATTTT; CDR3: CASSRAGHQPQHF
D: .; J: TRBJ1-3; V: TRBV3-1/TRBV3-2; size: .; DNA: TGTGCCAGCAGCCAAGGTACAGGAGGAAACACCATATATTTT; CDR3: CASSQGTGGNTIYF
D: .; J: TRBJ2-2; V: TRBV18; size: few; DNA: TGTGCCAGCTCGCGAAACCCCCCCCAGAACACCGGGGAGCTGTTTTTT; CDR3: CASSRNPPQNTGELFF
D: .; J: TRBJ2-2; V: TRBV25-1; size: .; DNA: TGTGCCAGCAGTGGGCCCGGAGGCTCGAACACCGGGGAGCTGTTTTTT; CDR3: CASSGPGGSNTGELFF
D: .; J: TRBJ1-1; V: TRBV21-1; size: .; DNA: TGTGCCAGCAGCAAAGCCGAGGGATTGAACACTGAAGCTTTCTTT; CDR3: CASSKAEGLNTEAFF
D: TRBD2; J: TRBJ2-7; V: TRBV5-4; size: .; DNA: TGTGCCAGCAGCTCCGGACTAGCGGGGAAACACGAGCAGTACTTC; CDR3: CASSSGLAGKHEQYF
D: .; J: TRBJ1-1; V: TRBV3-1/TRBV3-2; size: .; DNA: TGTGCCAGCAGCCCGCCGGGAGGGATGCACACTGAAGCTTTCTTT; CDR3: CASSPPGGMHTEAFF
D: .; J: TRBJ2-7; V: TRBV27; size: .; DNA: TGTGCCAGCAGTTTAAGAGCGGGCGAGCAGTACTTC; CDR3: CASSLRAGEQYF
D: .; J: TRBJ2-3; V: TRBV24-1; size: .; DNA: TGTGCCACCAGTGCGGGGGAGGTGCAGTATTTT; CDR3: CATSAGEVQYF
D: .; J: TRBJ1-2; V: TRBV24-1; size: .; DNA: TGTGCCACCAGTGATTGGCGGGGAGCTAACTATGGCTACACCTTC; CDR3: CATSDWRGANYGYTF
D: TRBD1; J: TRBJ1-2; V: TRBV6-5; size: few; DNA: TGTGCCAGCAGTTGGACAGGGATCACCTCTGGCTACACCTTC; CDR3: CASSWTGITSGYTF
D: .; J: TRBJ1-6; V: TRBV7-8; size: .; DNA: TGTGCCAGCAGCTTAGGATCGGGTACCTATAATTCACCCCTCCACTTT; CDR3: CASSLGSGTYNSPLHF
D: .; J: TRBJ1-6; V: TRBV19; size: .; DNA: TGTGCCAGTACCACTGGGGGGTATAATTCACCCCTCCACTTT; CDR3: CASTTGGYNSPLHF
D: .; J: TRBJ2-1; V: TRBV18; size: .; DNA: TGTGCCAGCTCACCTGGGTCGGGGTTTAATGAGCAGTTCTTC; CDR3: CASSPGSGFNEQFF
D: TRBD1; J: TRBJ1-1; V: TRBV28; size: .; DNA: TGTGCCAGCAGTTTGCCCCGGACAGGGGGACTCGAGAACACTGAAGCTTTCTTT; CDR3: CASSLPRTGGLENTEAFF
D: .; J: TRBJ2-1; V: TRBV11-3; size: .; DNA: TGTGCCAGCAGCTCGACTAGATATAGGCATGAGCAGTTCTTC; CDR3: CASSSTRYRHEQFF
D: TRBD1; J: TRBJ2-1; V: TRBV10-1; size: .; DNA: TGCGCCAGCAGCGTGACAGGGTATGAGCAGTTCTTC; CDR3: CASSVTGYEQFF
D: .; J: TRBJ2-2; V: TRBV18; size: once; DNA: TGTGCCAGCTCACCAGCGGACAGTGGAGCCGGGGAGCTGTTTTTT; CDR3: CASSPADSGAGELFF
D: TRBD2; J: TRBJ2-7; V: TRBV7-2; size: .; DNA: TGTGCCAGCAGCCCCCACGGACTAGCGGCCTACGAGCAGTACTTC; CDR3: CASSPHGLAAYEQYF
D: .; J: TRBJ2-1; V: TRBV25-1; size: .; DNA: TGTGCCAGCAGTGAGTTCGATGAGCAGTTCTTC; CDR3: CASSEFDEQFF
D: TRBD1; J: TRBJ1-2; V: TRBV29-1; size: few; DNA: TGCAGCGTTGAAGATGTGGGGACAGCCAGCTACACCTTC; CDR3: CSVEDVGTASYTF
D: TRBD2; J: TRBJ2-1; V: TRBV7-2; size: .; DNA: TGTGCCAGCAGGGTCACGACGGGAGGGTCTAGGAATGAGCAGTTCTTC; CDR3: CASRVTTGGSRNEQFF
D: .; J: TRBJ1-3; V: TRBV6-5; size: .; DNA: TGTGCCAGCCTCCGGGACAACTCTGGAAACACCATATATTTT; CDR3: CASLRDNSGNTIYF
D: TRBD1; J: TRBJ1-4; V: TRBV7-6; size: .; DNA: TGTGCCAGCAGCCCCGGGACAGGGGCTGAAAAACTGTTTTTT; CDR3: CASSPGTGAEKLFF
D: TRBD2; J: TRBJ2-3; V: TRBV3-1/TRBV3-2; size: .; DNA: TGTGCCAGCAGCCCCCCACCGGGACTAGGAGGCACAGATACGCAGTATTTT; CDR3: CASSPPPGLGGTDTQYF
D: .; J: TRBJ1-1; V: TRBV7-9; size: .; DNA: TGTGCCAGCAGCTTAGTGGGCTTTGAAGCTTTCTTT; CDR3: CASSLVGFEAFF
D: TRBD1; J: TRBJ1-1; V: TRBV10-2; size: .; DNA: TGCGCCAGCAGTGAGCCGGGACAGGGGAACACTGAAGCTTTCTTT; CDR3: CASSEPGQGNTEAFF
D: .; J: TRBJ1-6; V: TRBV5-4; size: .; DNA: TGTGCCAGCAGCTCCCGGGGGGGGGCCGTTAGAATTTCACCCCTCCACTTT; CDR3: CASSSRGGAVRISPLHF
D: TRBD1; J: TRBJ1-1; V: TRBV11-1; size: .; DNA: TGTGCCAGCAGCGCGCCGGGACAGGGGATGAGGACTGAAGCTTTCTTT; CDR3: CASSAPGQGMRTEAFF
D: .; J: TRBJ1-2; V: TRBV2; size: .; DNA: TGTGCCAGTGAACCTGGGAGGGGCTATGGCTACACCTTC; CDR3: CASEPGRGYGYTF
D: TRBD2; J: TRBJ2-7; V: TRBV4-2; size: .; DNA: TGTGCCAGCAGCCAAGGACTAGCGGGAGTAGTAAACGAGCAGTACTTC; CDR3: CASSQGLAGVVNEQYF
D: TRBD2; J: TRBJ2-3; V: TRBV2; size: .; DNA: TGTGCCAGCAGTGAAAGGACTAGCGGGAAATACACAGATACGCAGTATTTT; CDR3: CASSERTSGKYTDTQYF
D: .; J: TRBJ2-3; V: TRBV28; size: .; DNA: TGTGCCAGCAGTTTGGTAGCGTATATCTCAGATACGCAGTATTTT; CDR3: CASSLVAYISDTQYF
D: .; J: TRBJ2-5; V: TRBV6-5; size: .; DNA: TGTGCCAGCAGCGTATCACAGGGTGGGAGTGAGACCCAGTACTTC; CDR3: CASSVSQGGSETQYF
D: .; J: TRBJ2-7; V: TRBV30; size: .; DNA: TGTGCCTGGAACCCAGGCAGGGGATCCTACGAGCAGTACTTC; CDR3: CAWNPGRGSYEQYF
D: TRBD2; J: TRBJ2-6; V: TRBV13; size: .; DNA: TGTGCCAGCAGCTTCCCGGGGGGTGGGGCCAACGTCCTGACTTTC; CDR3: CASSFPGGGANVLTF
D: .; J: TRBJ1-1; V: TRBV13; size: .; DNA: TGTGCCAGCAGCTTAGGCCTAGGGGACACTGAAGCTTTCTTT; CDR3: CASSLGLGDTEAFF
D: .; J: TRBJ1-3; V: TRBV6-2/TRBV6-3; size: .; DNA: TGTGCCAGCAGTTACTATCAAGGACAAAGTGGAAACACCATATATTTT; CDR3: CASSYYQGQSGNTIYF
D: .; J: TRBJ2-7; V: TRBV12-3/TRBV12-4; size: .; DNA: TGTGCCAGCAGTTTTACAACCTACGAGCAGTACTTC; CDR3: CASSFTTYEQYF
D: .; J: TRBJ2-5; V: TRBV4-1; size: once; DNA: TGCGCCAGCAGCCAAGTGGGGGGAGCAGAGACCCAGTACTTC; CDR3: CASSQVGGAETQYF
D: .; J: TRBJ1-1; V: TRBV5-1; size: .; DNA: TGCGCCAGCAGCTTCGCGGGTGAAGAAGCTTTCTTT; CDR3: CASSFAGEEAFF
D: .; J: TRBJ2-7; V: TRBV28; size: .; DNA: TGTGCCAGCAGTTCCCCTTCTTACGAGCAGTACTTC; CDR3: CASSSPSYEQYF
D: TRBD2; J: TRBJ2-5; V: TRBV5-8; size: .; DNA: TGTGCCAGCAGCTTGGAGTTAGCGGGGCAAGAGACCCAGTACTTC; CDR3: CASSLELAGQETQYF
D: .; J: TRBJ2-7; V: TRBV3-1/TRBV3-2; size: many; DNA: TGTGCCAGCAGCCGCACGAGGGGGTACGAGCAGTACTTC; CDR3: CASSRTRGYEQYF
D: .; J: TRBJ2-2; V: TRBV6-5; size: .; DNA: TGTGCCAGCAGTTCAACCGGGACTGGCGCCGGGGAGCTGTTTTTT; CDR3: CASSSTGTGAGELFF
D: .; J: TRBJ2-3; V: TRBV1; size: .; DNA: TGCACCAGCAGCCGCCAATGGGGCGGTAGCGGGGGGGCTGACACAGATACGCAGTATTTT; CDR3: CTSSRQWGGSGGADTDTQYF
D: TRBD2; J: TRBJ2-5; V: TRBV3-1/TRBV3-2; size: .; DNA: TGTGCCAGCAGCCAAGGACCCTTGATGGTAGCGGGGGAGCAAGAGACCCAGTACTTC; CDR3: CASSQGPLMVAGEQETQYF
D: .; J: TRBJ2-5; V: TRBV29-1; size: .; DNA: TGCAGCGTGGAAGGGACATCTCGAAACCCAGAGACCCAGTACTTC; CDR3: CSVEGTSRNPETQYF
D: TRBD1; J: TRBJ1-6; V: TRBV2; size: .; DNA: TGTGCCAGCAGTGACGGCCGAGGGGGCATTTCACCCCTCCACTTT; CDR3: CASSDGRGGISPLHF
D: .; J: TRBJ2-2; V: TRBV21-1; size: .; DNA: TGTGCCAGCAGCCAAAGCAAGATGTATGAGGGACTTAGAGGGGAGCTGTTTTTT; CDR3: CASSQSKMYEGLRGELFF
D: .; J: TRBJ1-1; V: TRBV4-1; size: .; DNA: TGCGCCAGCAGCATTGGGGGGAGAATGAACACTGAAGCTTTCTTT; CDR3: CASSIGGRMNTEAFF
D: .; J: TRBJ2-1; V: TRBV29-1; size: .; DNA: TGCAGCGTTGCCCTCTACAATGAGCAGTTCTTC; CDR3: CSVALYNEQFF
D: TRBD1; J: TRBJ2-1; V: TRBV3-1/TRBV3-2; size: few; DNA: TGTGCCAGCAGCCCGACAGGGGGCACCTACAATGAGCAGTTCTTC; CDR3: CASSPTGGTYNEQFF
D: TRBD1; J: TRBJ1-2; V: TRBV3-1/TRBV3-2; size: .; DNA: TGTGCCAGCAGCCTGTCGACAGGGGCGGCTTATGGCTACACCTTC; CDR3: CASSLSTGAAYGYTF
D: .; J: TRBJ2-7; V: TRBV5-1; size: .; DNA: TGCGCCAGCAGCTTGCTTTATGGCCACACACGGTACTTC; CDR3: CASSLLYGHTRYF
D: .; J: TRBJ2-5; V: TRBV6-5; size: .; DNA: TGTGCCAGCAAGGACTCACCTCAAGAGACCCAGTACTTC; CDR3: CASKDSPQETQYF
D: .; J: TRBJ2-3; V: TRBV25-1; size: .; DNA: TGTGCCAGCAGTGATGTAGCGGACACAGATACGCAGTATTTT; CDR3: CASSDVADTDTQYF
D: .; J: TRBJ2-1; V: TRBV30; size: .; DNA: TGTGCCTGCACAGCCCAGGGAAACAATGAGCAGTTCTTC; CDR3: CACTAQGNNEQFF
D: TRBD1; J: TRBJ1-2; V: TRBV6-6; size: .; DNA: TGTGCCAGCAGTCACACAGGGGTAGGAGACTATGGCTACACCTTC; CDR3: CASSHTGVGDYGYTF